This T cell receptor (beta chain) is from a study of identical twins. General study results and limits: Low generation-probability sequences were in excess among twin-shared out-of-frame alpha sequences. Within monozygotic twins, out-of-frame TCR alpha sharing was underestimated by the models.

A single record per CDR3 protein comes from TCRdb applying MiXCR to the 5' RACE reads. Among about 470,000 distinct CDR3 sequences listed, 24% were seen once. This clonotype was seen only a few times. As yet, its antigen is unknown. The CDR3 loop spans 15 amino acids. In germline, CDR1 is DFQATT, CDR2 SNEGSKA (reference sequence). Trimming removed 6 bases from V and 1 base from J, with 16 bases in between. The data were also submitted as part of a second study, on T cells expressing NK-cell markers.

Sequencing was done on a sample of CD4+ T cells sorted from blood. The TCR sequence derives from a woman aged 18-30 years in good health. This chain joins TRBV20-1 and TRBJ2-1; the D gene could be TRBD1 or TRBD2 (5 bases each). CDR3 sequence (DNA): TGCAGTGCAGAGGGGCAGGGTATTTCCTACAATGAGCAGTTCTTC. Translated: CSAEGQGISYNEQFF.